This T cell receptor beta chain appears in the sequencing data of a study of shared clonotypes between healthy human individuals. Produced via immunoSEQ multiplex PCR; TCRdb's table is partial and in-frame only. The repertoire has a few million clones, about 94% of them found once; the top ten carry 0.1% to 0.15%. This CDR3 has 13 residues. In germline, CDR1 is LNHDA, CDR2 SQIVND (reference sequence). V dropped 2 bases and J dropped 8 bases, with 10 bases sitting between them. The chain links TRBV19 to TRBJ2-1, with a tentative D call TRBD1 (6 bases). This TCR derives from a man aged 18 to 29 in good health. The sample taken for sequencing was naive CD4+ T cells sorted from blood. Subset noted: CD45RA+ positively selected. CDR3 residues: CASSITGWDEQFF. The CDR3 DNA reads as TGTGCCAGTAGTATAACAGGGTGGGATGAGCAGTTCTTC.